These T cell receptor beta chains were read from a single sample in a study of T cell responses to AZD1222 COVID-19 vaccine. TCRdb keeps only in-frame clones here, not all; method: immunoSEQ multiplex PCR. The sample contains some 150,000 clones, around nine tenths of which appear only once. Specimen: peripheral blood, collected 28 days after the second AZD1222 dose. The receptors shown here come from an adult who received the AZD1222 COVID-19 vaccine. Both conserved end residues are part of each CDR3. The D gene is left open where the match is weak. Size is omitted from some rows. Given values are once, few, many or a class for expanded clones.

D gene	V gene	clone size	J gene	CDR3 protein	CDR3 DNA
.	TRBV27	.	TRBJ1-2	CASRWTAGDYGYTF	TGTGCCAGCAGATGGACGGCCGGAGACTATGGCTACACCTTC
.	TRBV4-2	.	TRBJ1-4	CASSQDGAHDNEKLFF	TGTGCCAGCAGCCAAGATGGGGCACATGACAATGAAAAACTGTTTTTT
TRBD1	TRBV15	.	TRBJ2-1	CATSRAGTGEGEQFF	TGTGCCACCAGTCGCGCTGGGACAGGGGAAGGAGAGCAGTTCTTC
.	TRBV3-1/TRBV3-2	.	TRBJ1-6	CASSQGSRSPLHF	TGTGCCAGCAGCCAAGGATCCCGGTCACCCCTCCACTTT
.	TRBV6-1	once	TRBJ1-6	CASSAPLGESDSPLHF	TGTGCCAGCAGTGCTCCCCTGGGGGAGTCGGATTCACCCCTCCACTTT
.	TRBV12-2	.	TRBJ2-1	CASRFPFGREKGSYNEQFF	TGTGCAAGTCGCTTCCCCTTCGGGAGGGAGAAAGGTTCCTACAATGAGCAGTTCTTC
.	TRBV6-4	once	TRBJ2-5	CASSELPGAKETQYF	TGTGCCAGCAGTGAACTCCCTGGGGCAAAAGAGACCCAGTACTTC
TRBD2	TRBV7-9	.	TRBJ2-5	CASSSGGASLFQETQYF	TGTGCCAGCAGTAGCGGGGGGGCATCCCTCTTTCAAGAGACCCAGTACTTC
TRBD2	TRBV3-1/TRBV3-2	.	TRBJ2-3	CASSQEFPSGDNTDTQYF	TGTGCCAGCAGCCAGGAATTCCCTAGCGGGGACAACACAGATACGCAGTATTTT
.	TRBV18	few	TRBJ2-1	CASSPSAALVNEQFF	TGTGCCAGCTCACCATCAGCAGCCTTGGTAAATGAGCAGTTCTTC
.	TRBV5-1	.	TRBJ2-5	CASSSTDWGGETQYF	TGCGCCAGCAGCTCGACCGATTGGGGCGGGGAGACCCAGTACTTC
.	TRBV10-1	.	TRBJ1-5	CASSDSGDNQPQHF	TGCGCCAGCAGTGATTCCGGGGACAATCAGCCCCAGCATTTT
.	TRBV18	.	TRBJ2-5	CASSRPGTEETQYF	TGTGCCAGCTCTCGACCAGGGACTGAAGAGACCCAGTACTTC
TRBD2	TRBV2	.	TRBJ2-2	CASKGSGGAAGELFF	TGTGCCAGCAAGGGGAGCGGGGGGGCGGCCGGGGAGCTGTTTTTT
.	TRBV3-1/TRBV3-2	.	TRBJ1-1	CASSQASLNTEAFF	TGTGCCAGCAGCCAAGCTAGCCTGAACACTGAAGCTTTCTTT
.	TRBV2	.	TRBJ1-2	CASSSTEFYGYTF	TGTGCCAGCAGTTCGACAGAGTTCTATGGCTACACCTTC
.	TRBV4-1	.	TRBJ1-5	CASSQVFPSNQPQHF	TGCGCCAGCAGCCAAGTATTCCCGAGCAATCAGCCCCAGCATTTT
.	TRBV3-1/TRBV3-2	.	TRBJ2-3	CASTYKGGFTDTQYF	TGTGCCAGCACCTACAAGGGTGGGTTCACAGATACGCAGTATTTT
TRBD1	TRBV5-8	.	TRBJ2-3	CASSLGDRGRTDTQYF	TGTGCCAGCAGCTTGGGCGACAGGGGGCGCACAGATACGCAGTATTTT
.	TRBV9	.	TRBJ1-3	CASSVDAGPLNSGNTIYF	TGTGCCAGCAGCGTAGATGCAGGGCCCTTGAACTCTGGAAACACCATATATTTT